This T cell receptor (beta chain) was identified during a study of blood T cell repertoires in COVID-19. CDR1 SGHNT and CDR2 YENEEA come from the germline V gene. Deletions cut 2 bases from V and 1 base from J, with 11 bases between. The length of the CDR3 is 15 residues. Per the original data handling: Nucleated cell counts were estimated from reference gene primer amplification. Generated by immunoSEQ multiplex PCR, the TCRdb table keeps only in-frame clones and is missing some. V, J and clone size reflect that table, while D and trimming were determined from the DNA. In the table there are more than 95,000 clones, roughly four fifths of which are singletons.

The sample comprised peripheral blood. V and J are TRBV11-3 and TRBJ1-1, with D unresolved. This receptor was obtained from a woman older than 75 with acute or convalescent COVID-19. This CDR3 reads CASSLTSTANTEAFF. DNA for the CDR3: TGTGCCAGCAGCTTAACCTCAACAGCGAACACTGAAGCTTTCTTT.